The 3 T cell receptor beta chains below all came from one sample that was sequenced in a study of OX40 agonist ivuxolimab in advanced cancers. The assay was immunoSEQ multiplex PCR, and TCRdb's table has in-frame clones only and misses some. The repertoire holds some 130,000 clones, with 80% to 90% as singletons. The sample in question was CD4+ or CD8+ T cells sorted from blood, obtained in a trial of the OX40 agonist ivuxolimab. Receptor source: an adult with an advanced solid tumor such as melanoma, head and neck, liver or kidney cancer.

The sample holds one count of this clone. The CDR3 nucleotides read TGTGCCAGCAGCCCACACCTGCAATGGGGTAGGGAGAACACTGAAGCTTTCTTT. Translation: CASSPHLQWGRENTEAFF. J is TRBJ1-1 and V is TRBV9, with D hard to call. CDR3 length: 18 amino acids. Trimming took 4 bases from V and 1 from J, leaving 23 bases between them. Looked up from germline, CDR1 is SGDLS and CDR2 is YYNGEE.

This clone was counted a few times. J is TRBJ1-2 and V is TRBV28, with 7 nucleotides matching TRBD1. Germline V gene data show CDR1 as MDHEN and CDR2 as SYDVKM. Trimming at V came to 2 bases and at J to 2 bases, leaving 2 bases not matched to a gene. This CDR3 contains 14 residues. CDR3 in amino acids: CASSLGTVNYGYTF. The DNA for the CDR3 is TGTGCCAGCAGTTTAGGGACAGTGAACTATGGCTACACCTTC.

The chain has TRBV28 and TRBJ1-2, with TRBD1 matching over 10 bases. The junction had 11 bases not matched to a gene; V was cut back by 4 bases and J by 3 bases. This CDR3 comprises 17 residues. Germline V CDR1 and CDR2: MDHEN, SYDVKM. The CDR3 reads CASSSAGTGVLHYGYTF. In nucleotides, the CDR3 is TGTGCCAGCAGTTCCGCCGGGACAGGGGTCCTCCACTATGGCTACACCTTC.